Listed below are T cell receptor beta chains from one sample, sequenced in a study of OX40 agonist ivuxolimab in advanced cancers. Generated by immunoSEQ multiplex PCR, the TCRdb table keeps only in-frame clones and is missing some. The sample lists around 21,000 clones, 85% to 90% seen once, with more than 30% in the top ten. The sample was CD4+ or CD8+ T cells sorted from blood, taken in a trial of the OX40 agonist ivuxolimab. Receptors were obtained from an adult with an advanced solid tumor such as melanoma, head and neck, liver or kidney cancer. Each CDR3 is given without its conserved first and last residue. Each record gives: clone size, V gene, CDR3 protein. Clone sizes are given selectively: once, few, many, or a class where the clone is expanded.

-	TRBV11-2	ASADNSYEQY
few	TRBV7-9	ASSLAFLAWGQETQY
-	TRBV7-9	ASSLSGVQETQY
-	TRBV28	ASSLPGASEQY
-	TRBV9	ASSVLESSNSPLH
-	TRBV29-1	SVASGQGNTEAF
few	TRBV10-1	ARGRDRDNSPLH
-	TRBV10-3	AIREGLQETQY
-	TRBV5-1	ASSYSGSTDTQY
-	TRBV10-2	ASSDISGTSSYEQY
-	TRBV5-1	ASSLGGDTEAF
-	TRBV4-1	ASSQHTGTANYGYT
-	TRBV19	ASSPGPNIQY
-	TRBV5-4	ASSLRAGIIHGYT
-	TRBV28	ASSSPFRQLNTEAF
-	TRBV13	ASTRPPGVNYGYT
-	TRBV9	ASSLLGGGNEQF
-	TRBV4-1	ASSPSTGGYNSPLH
-	TRBV25-1	ASKRGGSTEAF
-	TRBV4-1	ASSLGQGGAYEQY
-	TRBV2	ASRGGYTEAF
-	TRBV6-5	ASNAAGEQY
-	TRBV7-2	ASSLDLQEADTQY
-	TRBV7-9	ASSLVADSPLH
-	TRBV12-5	ASGILAAGQSRANVLT
-	TRBV6-1	ASSEYDYEQY
-	TRBV9	ASSVYLHRAYGYT
-	TRBV5-4	ASSLESDEQY
-	TRBV30	AWIPAGGTDTQY
-	TRBV4-2	ASSQDGTDYGYT
-	TRBV9	ASSPRGNTEAF
-	TRBV9	ASSLRTGTYEQY
-	TRBV28	ASSQGLSNQPQH
medium-sized	TRBV6-5	ASSLQGAMNTEAF
-	TRBV10-3	AISESLADSPYEQY
-	TRBV7-2	ASSANRAPAFYEQY
few	TRBV13	ASSLRGATDTQY
once	TRBV5-1	ASRPQGMGNEKLF
few	TRBV19	ASSKRGHYFRTEAF
once	TRBV27	ASSYLNSGGAYEQY
-	TRBV5-6	ASSLDGQNYEQY
-	TRBV15	AVAFGTGTPEQY
-	TRBV19	ASSIMGYNEQF
many	TRBV25-1	ASRTGELVLT
-	TRBV27	ASSLSWGPSEQY
-	TRBV9	ASSAGWGATKNIQY
-	TRBV7-9	ASSLGGNEAF
-	TRBV27	ASSLLVGSHVLT
once	TRBV4-1	ASSRGQGLVEQY
-	TRBV7-9	ASSTGQGVGFRETQY